These 15 T cell receptor beta chains originate from one sample sequenced in a study of blood T cell repertoires in COVID-19. Profiling relied on immunoSEQ multiplex PCR, and the TCRdb table lists in-frame clones only, not all of them. The sample holds approximately 45,000 clones, about 85% seen once. Sequencing was carried out using peripheral blood. These receptors were collected from a human donor in a cohort sampled during active COVID-19.

This chain connects TRBV5-6 to TRBJ1-1; 8 bases map to TRBD1. Per the germline V gene, CDR1 is SGHDT and CDR2 is YYEEEE. Germline trimming cut 0 bases from V and 4 bases from J; bases unmatched to any gene: 11. This CDR3 contains 17 residues. This chain's CDR3 is CASSLGTGYLSATEAFF. The CDR3 bases are TGTGCCAGCAGCTTGGGGACAGGGTATTTGAGCGCCACTGAAGCTTTCTTT.

For the CDR3, the DNA is TGTGCCAGCAGCTTAGCGTGGGCCAGGGATAGGGGAGAGACCCAGTACTTC. Protein product: CASSLAWARDRGETQYF. V is TRBV7-9 and J is TRBJ2-5; tentative D call: TRBD1 (5 bases). From germline, CDR1 is SEHNR and CDR2 FQNEAQ (reference sequence). The germline V and J ends were trimmed by 0 bases and 4 bases, with 18 bases remaining between them. The CDR3 spans 17 residues.

The genes are TRBV6-1 and TRBJ2-7, with 7 nucleotides matching TRBD1. The ends lost 3 bases at V and 2 bases at J; junction bases unmatched: 7. This CDR3 is built from 15 residues. Germline V gives CDR1 MNHNS, CDR2 SASEGT. CDR3 coding DNA: TGTGCCAGCAGTGAGCTGGGACAGCTCACCTACGAGCAGTACTTC. Its protein product is CASSELGQLTYEQYF.

CDR3 coding DNA: TGTGCCAGCAGTGAGTCGCGGCAGGGAGGCACCTACGAGCAGTACTTC. Encoded protein: CASSESRQGGTYEQYF. The gene calls are TRBV6-1 and TRBJ2-7; maybe TRBD2 (6 bases). The CDR3 sequence is 16 residues long. The ends were cut back, 3 bases at V and 2 bases at J, with 17 bases in the middle. Per the germline V gene, CDR1 is MNHNS and CDR2 is SASEGT.

The V call is TRBV4-1, the J call TRBJ1-2, with TRBD1 identical over 11 bases. Per the germline V gene, CDR1 is MGHRA and CDR2 is YSYEKL. With V trimmed by 0 bases and J by 5 bases, 8 bases remained unmatched. The CDR3 is made up of 17 amino acids. CDR3 sequence (DNA): TGCGCCAGCAGCCAAGATCGTGGGACAGGGGGGCGTTATGGCTACACCTTC. This translates into CASSQDRGTGGRYGYTF.

The V and J genes are TRBV10-3 and TRBJ2-7, with 8 nucleotides matching TRBD1. Trimming cost V 4 bases and J 7 bases; bases outside gene matches: 12. CDR1 ENHRY and CDR2 SYGVKD come from the germline V gene. The CDR3 is 15 residues long. The CDR3 reads CAISGSSQGAREQYF. CDR3 DNA sequence: TGTGCCATCAGTGGATCCTCGCAGGGGGCGCGGGAGCAGTACTTC.

The gene calls are TRBV18 and TRBJ1-1, with 8 bases matching TRBD1. Germline values: CDR1 KGHSH, CDR2 LQKENI. Trimming took 2 bases from V and 0 from J; bases not matched to a gene: 8. This CDR3 comprises 17 residues. The CDR3 loop reads CASSPTGTGLMNTEAFF. The CDR3 nucleotides are TGTGCCAGCTCACCAACCGGGACAGGACTCATGAACACTGAAGCTTTCTTT.

V gene TRBV7-2 combines with J gene TRBJ2-7; D is ambiguous. From germline, CDR1 is SGHTA and CDR2 FQGNSA. V lost 1 base and J lost 0, with 7 bases in between. The CDR3 consists of 14 residues. CDR3 sequence: CASSLVANSYEQYF. Here the CDR3 DNA reads TGTGCCAGCAGCTTAGTGGCCAACTCCTACGAGCAGTACTTC.

The J gene is TRBJ2-5, the V gene TRBV28; 9 bases align to TRBD1. From germline, CDR1 is MDHEN and CDR2 SYDVKM. After removal of 5 bases from V and 4 bases from J, the junction contained 14 bases not matched to a gene. The CDR3 is 17 amino acids. Written as DNA, the CDR3 is TGTGCCAGCAGTCCCGCGTCCGGGACAGGGTTAGGAGAGACCCAGTACTTC. Translation gives CASSPASGTGLGETQYF.

The chain links TRBV4-3 to TRBJ2-1; 9 bases fit TRBD1. Germline CDR1 is LGHNA and CDR2 is YSLEER. Trimming at V came to 3 bases and at J to 6 bases, leaving 6 bases not matched to a gene. This CDR3 is built from 15 residues. The CDR3 here is CASSHRTGEPNEQFF. DNA for the CDR3: TGCGCCAGCAGCCATAGGACAGGGGAACCCAATGAGCAGTTCTTC.

The chain uses TRBV28 and TRBJ2-5; TRBD2 matches at 7 bases. Trimming removed 10 bases from V and 2 bases from J; junction bases left unmatched: 13. Looked up from germline, CDR1 is MDHEN and CDR2 is SYDVKM. The CDR3 is made up of 15 amino acids. CDR3 residues: CATHSQGGPQETQYF. The CDR3 DNA sequence: TGTGCCACCCACTCCCAGGGAGGGCCGCAAGAGACCCAGTACTTC.

The CDR3 reads CASSLGAPGLTNEQFF. In DNA, the CDR3 is TGCGCCAGCAGCTTGGGGGCCCCGGGACTGACCAATGAGCAGTTCTTC. This rearrangement joins TRBV5-1 to TRBJ2-1, with D perhaps TRBD2 (6 bases). V lost 0 bases, J lost 6 bases, and 16 bases lay in between. The CDR3 runs to 16 residues. CDR1 and CDR2 (germline): SGHRS, YFSETQ.

The chain joins TRBV5-6 to TRBJ2-7, with D maybe TRBD2 (5 bases). The CDR3 runs 12 residues. Germline loops: CDR1 SGHDT, CDR2 YYEEEE. The V end lost 3 bases, the J end lost 11 bases, and 15 bases lay between the germline ends. The CDR3 loop is CASSSPAAEEYF. Here the CDR3 DNA reads TGTGCCAGCAGCTCCCCTGCTGCGGAGGAGTACTTC.

The chain couples TRBV2 to TRBJ1-5, with D perhaps TRBD1 (5 bases). V shed 2 bases and J shed 3 bases, with 14 bases lying between them. There are 16 residues in the CDR3. Germline-derived CDR1 and CDR2 are SNHLY and FYNNEI. Here the CDR3 DNA reads TGTGCCAGCAGTGAAAACCCCTACAGGTCCAATCAGCCCCAGCATTTT. This sequence encodes CASSENPYRSNQPQHF.

This chain joins TRBV7-9 and TRBJ1-3; 7 nucleotides match TRBD1. The junction had 10 bases not matched to a gene; V was cut back by 5 bases and J by 3 bases. Germline assignment: CDR1 SEHNR and CDR2 FQNEAQ (reference sequence). There are 16 residues in the CDR3. The CDR3 region is CASSPQGLTGGNTIYF. In DNA form, the CDR3 reads TGTGCCAGCAGCCCACAGGGGTTAACGGGTGGAAACACCATATATTTT.